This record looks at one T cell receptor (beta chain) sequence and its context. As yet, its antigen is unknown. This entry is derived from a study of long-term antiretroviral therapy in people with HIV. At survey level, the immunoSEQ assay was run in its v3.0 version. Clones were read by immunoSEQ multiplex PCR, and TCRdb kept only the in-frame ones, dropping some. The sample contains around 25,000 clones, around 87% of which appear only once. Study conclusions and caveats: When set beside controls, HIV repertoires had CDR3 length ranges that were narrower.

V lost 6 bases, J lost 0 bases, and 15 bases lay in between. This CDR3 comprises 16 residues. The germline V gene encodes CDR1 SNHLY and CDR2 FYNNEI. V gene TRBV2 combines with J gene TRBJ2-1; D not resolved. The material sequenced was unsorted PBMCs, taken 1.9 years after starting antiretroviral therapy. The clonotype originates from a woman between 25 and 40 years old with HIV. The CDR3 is CASRTQNAISYNEQFF. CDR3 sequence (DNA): TGTGCCAGCAGAACCCAAAACGCCATCTCCTACAATGAGCAGTTCTTC.